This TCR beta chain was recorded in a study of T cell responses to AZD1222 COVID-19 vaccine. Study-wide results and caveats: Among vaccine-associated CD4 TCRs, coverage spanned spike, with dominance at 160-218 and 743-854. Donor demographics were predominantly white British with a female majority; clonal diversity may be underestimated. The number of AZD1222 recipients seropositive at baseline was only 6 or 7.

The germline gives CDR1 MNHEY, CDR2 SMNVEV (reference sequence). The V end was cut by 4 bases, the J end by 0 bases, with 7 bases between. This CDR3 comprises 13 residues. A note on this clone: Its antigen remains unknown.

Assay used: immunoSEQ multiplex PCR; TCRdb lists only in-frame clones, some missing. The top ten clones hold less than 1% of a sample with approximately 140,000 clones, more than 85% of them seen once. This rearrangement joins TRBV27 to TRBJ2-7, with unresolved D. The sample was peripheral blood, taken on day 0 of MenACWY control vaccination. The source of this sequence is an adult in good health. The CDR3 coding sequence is TGTGCCAGCAGTTCTATCCCCTCCTACGAGCAGTACTTC. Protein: CASSSIPSYEQYF.